This TCR beta chain was identified during a study of blood T cell repertoires in COVID-19. About the research overall: The study drew acute and convalescent COVID-19 samples from the United States, Italy and Spain.

Participant ages covered about 18 to 89 years across 24 US areas. Allocation to cohorts depended on clinical history reported by the participants. J was trimmed by 3 bases and V by 3 bases; bases with no gene match: 7. This CDR3 contains 15 residues. Germline V lookup: CDR1 DFQATT, CDR2 SNEGSKA (reference sequence). Source study methods: Amplification of reference gene primers was used by the study to estimate nucleated cell counts. Clones were read by immunoSEQ multiplex PCR, and TCRdb kept only the in-frame ones, dropping some. V and J calls and clone size are those listed in that table; D and trimming were worked out from the DNA. This table holds 200,000 to 250,000 clones, 70% to 90% found once.

The TCR comes from a man aged 25 to 40 with acute COVID-19. Sequenced input: PBMCs or T cells enriched from blood (not recorded which). The chain links TRBV20-1 to TRBJ2-3, with 9 bases aligning to TRBD1. The CDR3 bases are TGCAGTGCTAGTAAAACAGGGGGCGGAACAGATACGCAGTATTTT. It is translated as CSASKTGGGTDTQYF.